This T cell receptor (beta chain) was captured by sequencing in a study of blood T cell repertoires in COVID-19. This clone came up a few times. An end of the junction differs from the germline gene, which may be a read error. Only in-frame clones appear in the TCRdb table, and some are missing; sequencing was by immunoSEQ multiplex PCR. The sample consists of a few hundred thousand clones, around 89% of them appearing once. The CDR3 is 12 residues long. Per germline, CDR1 SQVTM and CDR2 ANQGSEA. Sequencing was carried out using peripheral blood. This rearrangement joins TRBV29-1 to TRBJ1-2, with 7 bases that match TRBD1. The source is a man aged 25-45 years with acute or convalescent COVID-19. The DNA for the CDR3 is TGCGGCGTTGGTTCGGCAGGGGGTGGCTACACCTTC. Translated, it gives CGVGSAGGGYTF.